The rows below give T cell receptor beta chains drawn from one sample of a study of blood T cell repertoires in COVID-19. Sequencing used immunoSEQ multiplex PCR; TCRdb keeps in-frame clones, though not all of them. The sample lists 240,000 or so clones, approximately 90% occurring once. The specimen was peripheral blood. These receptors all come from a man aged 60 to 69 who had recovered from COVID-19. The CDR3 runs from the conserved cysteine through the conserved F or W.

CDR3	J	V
CATSDWRGKAQETQYF	TRBJ2-3	TRBV24-1
CASSQVDSGANVLTF	TRBJ2-6	TRBV3-1/TRBV3-2
CASSLGYFADTQYF	TRBJ2-3	TRBV5-1
CASSYYSGASTDTQYF	TRBJ2-3	TRBV7-2
CASSPTVGDEQYF	TRBJ2-7	TRBV12-3/TRBV12-4
CASSFIAGDGELFF	TRBJ2-2	TRBV5-1
CASSQEAKGENYF	TRBJ2-7	TRBV4-1
CASSLWQKEDTQYF	TRBJ2-3	TRBV11-2
CASSLAGSGGARYEQFF	TRBJ2-1	TRBV5-1
CASSSPGVPQETQYF	TRBJ2-5	TRBV7-6
CASKRGANNEQFF	TRBJ2-1	TRBV6-5
CASSGPDRGNTDTQYF	TRBJ2-3	TRBV5-1
CASSQAAGAAYGYTF	TRBJ1-2	TRBV3-1/TRBV3-2